This T cell receptor beta chain was obtained from a study of PD-1 blockade in mismatch repair-deficient tumors. Clones were sequenced by immunoSEQ multiplex PCR, and TCRdb holds only the in-frame ones, with some missing. The sample contains 100,000 or so clones, 70% to 85% of which appear only once. Germline CDR1 is MNHEY and CDR2 is SVGAGI. Germline trimming cut 6 bases from V and 3 bases from J; bases unmatched to any gene: 3. The CDR3 has 13 residues. This sequence originates from an adult with mismatch repair-deficient cancer. The sample here was peripheral blood, taken approximately 36 weeks after starting pembrolizumab. This chain joins TRBV6-5 and TRBJ2-7, with TRBD1 matching over 9 bases. This CDR3 is CASSRDRDYEQYF. The CDR3 region has the DNA TGTGCCAGCAGCCGGGACAGGGACTACGAGCAGTACTTC.